This entry describes one T cell receptor beta chain. The sample comes from a study of T cell changes during pregnancy in multiple sclerosis. Germline CDR1 and CDR2: SGDLS and YYNGEE. The V gene lost 1 base and the J gene lost 2 bases, with 9 bases spanning the gap. The CDR3 covers 15 residues. The assay was immunoSEQ multiplex PCR, and TCRdb's table has in-frame clones only and misses some. The sample includes about 77,000 clones, roughly 91% seen only once; the top ten take about 2.5%. V gene TRBV9 combines with J gene TRBJ2-2, with a weak D call TRBD2 (5 bases). The specimen was peripheral blood, collected after pregnancy. This clonotype was sampled from a female donor in good health, enrolled as a control in a pregnancy study. In DNA, the CDR3 is TGTGCCAGCAGCGTAAGTGGACTTAACACCGGGGAGCTGTTTTTT. It specifies CASSVSGLNTGELFF. The variable domain in full, completed from reference TRBV9 and TRBJ2-2, reads DSGVTQTPKHLITATGQRVTLRCSPRSGDLSVYWYQQSLDQGLQFLIQYYNGEERAKGNILERFSAQQFPDLHSELNLSSLELGDSALYFCASSVSGLNTGELFFGEGSRLTVL.